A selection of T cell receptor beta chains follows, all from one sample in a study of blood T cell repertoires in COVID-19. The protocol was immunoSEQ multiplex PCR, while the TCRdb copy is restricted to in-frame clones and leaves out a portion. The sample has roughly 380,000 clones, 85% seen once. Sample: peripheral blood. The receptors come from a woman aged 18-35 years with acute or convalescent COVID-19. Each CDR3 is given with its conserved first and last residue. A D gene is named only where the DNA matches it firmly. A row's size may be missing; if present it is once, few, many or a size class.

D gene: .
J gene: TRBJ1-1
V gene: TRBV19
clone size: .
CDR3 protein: CASTYDPSGKTEAFF
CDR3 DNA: TGTGCCAGTACCTACGACCCCTCAGGGAAAACTGAAGCTTTCTTT

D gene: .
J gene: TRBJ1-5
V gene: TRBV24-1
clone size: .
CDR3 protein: CATSTSRDNQPQHF
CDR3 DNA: TGTGCCACCAGCACTTCCAGGGACAATCAGCCCCAGCATTTT

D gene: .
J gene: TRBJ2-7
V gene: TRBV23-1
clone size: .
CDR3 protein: CASSAGEQYF
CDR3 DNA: TGCGCCAGCAGCGCGGGCGAGCAGTACTTC

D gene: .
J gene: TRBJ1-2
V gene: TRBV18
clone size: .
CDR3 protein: CASSGSSGATNYGYTF
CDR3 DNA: TGTGCCAGCTCGGGGTCCTCAGGGGCGACGAACTATGGCTACACCTTC

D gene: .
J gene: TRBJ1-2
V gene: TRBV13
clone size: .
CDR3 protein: CASSSDRGKGYTF
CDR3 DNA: TGTGCCAGCAGCTCTGACAGAGGAAAAGGCTACACCTTC

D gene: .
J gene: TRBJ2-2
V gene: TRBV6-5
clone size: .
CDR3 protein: CASNRGLNTGELFF
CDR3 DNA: TGTGCCAGCAACAGAGGACTGAACACCGGGGAGCTGTTTTTT

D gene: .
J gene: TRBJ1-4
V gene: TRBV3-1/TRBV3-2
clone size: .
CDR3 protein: CASSPQANEKLFF
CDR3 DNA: TGTGCCAGCAGCCCCCAGGCTAATGAAAAACTGTTTTTT

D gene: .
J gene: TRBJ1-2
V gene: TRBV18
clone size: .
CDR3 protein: CASSPKAGQYTF
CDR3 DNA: TGTGCCAGCTCACCGAAGGCAGGTCAATACACCTTC

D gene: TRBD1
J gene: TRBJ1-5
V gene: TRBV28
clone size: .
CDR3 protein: CASSLYGTGDYSNQPQHF
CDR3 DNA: TGTGCCAGCAGTTTATATGGGACAGGGGATTATAGCAATCAGCCCCAGCATTTT

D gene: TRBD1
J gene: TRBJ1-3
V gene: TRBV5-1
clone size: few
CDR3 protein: CASSLGQGAVNTIYF
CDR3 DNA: TGCGCCAGCAGCTTGGGGCAGGGGGCAGTGAACACCATATATTTT

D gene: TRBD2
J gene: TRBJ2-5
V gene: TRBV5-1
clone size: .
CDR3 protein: CASSLAGTPGGGQETQYF
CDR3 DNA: TGCGCCAGCAGCCTGGCGGGGACTCCGGGGGGAGGGCAAGAGACCCAGTACTTC

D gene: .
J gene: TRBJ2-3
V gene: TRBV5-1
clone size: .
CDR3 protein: CASSLDRADTQYF
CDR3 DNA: TGCGCCAGCAGCCTGGACAGAGCAGATACGCAGTATTTT

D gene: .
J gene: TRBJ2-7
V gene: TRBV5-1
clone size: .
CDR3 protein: CASSLVYSGDEQYF
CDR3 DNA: TGCGCCAGCAGCTTGGTTTACTCAGGGGACGAGCAGTACTTC

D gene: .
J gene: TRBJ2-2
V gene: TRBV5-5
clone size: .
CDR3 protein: CASIPSTFTGELFF
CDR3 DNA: TGTGCCAGCATCCCGAGTACGTTTACCGGGGAGCTGTTTTTT

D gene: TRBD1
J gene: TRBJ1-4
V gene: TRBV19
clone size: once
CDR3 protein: CASKQTGANEKLFF
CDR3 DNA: TGTGCCAGCAAACAAACAGGGGCTAATGAAAAACTGTTTTTT

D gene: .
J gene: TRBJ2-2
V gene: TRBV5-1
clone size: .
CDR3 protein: CASTRGAYTGELFF
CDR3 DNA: TGCGCCAGCACCCGTGGAGCCTACACCGGGGAGCTGTTTTTT

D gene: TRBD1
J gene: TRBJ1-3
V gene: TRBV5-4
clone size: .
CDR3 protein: CASSGTGGKTNTIYF
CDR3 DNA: TGTGCCAGCAGCGGAACAGGGGGCAAGACAAACACCATATATTTT

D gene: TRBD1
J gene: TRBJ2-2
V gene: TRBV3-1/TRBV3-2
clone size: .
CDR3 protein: CASSPQGVGELFF
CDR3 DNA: TGTGCCAGCAGCCCACAGGGGGTGGGGGAGCTGTTTTTT

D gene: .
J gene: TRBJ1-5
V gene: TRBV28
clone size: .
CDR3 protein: CASNPGGLGQPQHF
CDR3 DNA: TGTGCCAGCAATCCGGGGGGTTTGGGTCAGCCCCAGCATTTT

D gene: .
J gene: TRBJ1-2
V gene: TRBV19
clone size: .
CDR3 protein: CASHMGAGSPWGYGYTF
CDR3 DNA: TGTGCCAGTCATATGGGGGCAGGATCCCCTTGGGGCTATGGCTACACCTTC

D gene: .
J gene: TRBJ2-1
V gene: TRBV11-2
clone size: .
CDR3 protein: CASEGYNEQFF
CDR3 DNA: TGTGCCAGCGAGGGATACAATGAGCAGTTCTTC